What follows are 20 T cell receptor beta chains derived from one specimen sequenced in a study of blood T cell repertoires in COVID-19. Repertoires were generated with immunoSEQ multiplex PCR, while TCRdb's copy carries only in-frame clones and drops some. The data show around 200,000 clones, about four fifths seen once. Material for sequencing was peripheral blood. All receptors come from a human donor in a cohort sampled during active COVID-19.

As to this clone: The identical CDR3 is also encoded by other nucleotide sequences in the sample. The J gene is TRBJ2-3, the V gene TRBV5-1; 10 nucleotides align to TRBD2. Unmatched junction bases numbered 0, after V lost 4 bases and J lost 1 base. This CDR3 is 14 amino acids long. Germline CDR1 is SGHRS and CDR2 is YFSETQ. CDR3 sequence: CASSLAGGTDTQYF. CDR3 in DNA: TGCGCCAGCAGCCTAGCGGGGGGCACAGATACGCAGTATTTT.

The chain carries TRBV11-2 and TRBJ1-5; tentative D call: TRBD1 (5 bases). This CDR3 comprises 16 residues. V dropped 1 base and J dropped 2 bases, with 12 bases sitting between them. CDR1 is SGHAT, CDR2 FQNNGV, per germline. CDR3 in amino acids: CASSLAGGGGNQPQHF. In nucleotides, the CDR3 is TGTGCCAGCAGCTTAGCCGGTGGGGGGGGCAATCAGCCCCAGCATTTT.

The chain employs TRBV7-9 and TRBJ2-2; D is perhaps TRBD1 (6 bases). Between the trimmed V and J ends, which lost 6 bases and 1 base, there was a span of 12 bases. The CDR3 length is 15 residues. The germline gives CDR1 SEHNR, CDR2 FQNEAQ (reference sequence). The CDR3 loop is CASSPGQLNTGELFF. The CDR3 DNA is TGTGCCAGCAGTCCTGGACAGTTGAACACCGGGGAGCTGTTTTTT.

This sequence joins TRBV30 and TRBJ1-5; 8 nucleotides match TRBD1. The CDR3 covers 13 residues. CDR1 and CDR2 from the germline V gene are GTSNPN and SVGIG (reference sequence). J gave up 7 bases and V 1 base, and 3 bases lay outside the gene matches. CDR3 sequence (DNA): TGTGCCTGGAGTGGACAGGGGCAGCAGCCCCAGCATTTT. Translating gives CAWSGQGQQPQHF.

The count of this clone is one. The chain couples TRBV27 to TRBJ2-7; 8 bases align to TRBD1. J was trimmed by 2 bases and V by 8 bases; bases with no gene match: 5. The CDR3 consists of 13 residues. Germline CDR1 and CDR2: MNHEY and SMNVEV (reference sequence). Written as DNA, the CDR3 is TGTGCCAGCGGCAGACAGGGGCCCTACGAGCAGTACTTC. Protein: CASGRQGPYEQYF.

The chain uses TRBV5-6 and TRBJ2-1, with 9 nucleotides matching TRBD1. Germline loops: CDR1 SGHDT, CDR2 YYEEEE. The CDR3 spans 14 residues. V was clipped by 4 bases and J by 8 bases; unmatched bases: 7. For the CDR3, the DNA is TGTGCCAGCAGCCGGACAGGGGAGACGGATGAGCAGTTCTTC. Its protein product is CASSRTGETDEQFF.

This rearrangement joins TRBV9 to TRBJ2-3; D gene ambiguous. CDR3 size: 12 residues. The V gene lost 0 bases and the J gene lost 6 bases, with 5 bases spanning the gap. Per germline, CDR1 SGDLS and CDR2 YYNGEE. The CDR3, as DNA: TGTGCCAGCAGCGTAGGCAGGGATACGCAGTATTTT. This gives the protein CASSVGRDTQYF.

This clone was recorded only once. The gene calls are TRBV2 and TRBJ1-2; 7 nucleotides align to TRBD1. Germline V gene data show CDR1 as SNHLY and CDR2 as FYNNEI. This CDR3 has 17 amino acids. V lost 6 bases and J lost 3; bases outside the gene matches: 16. DNA for the CDR3: TGTGCCAGCAGGGCCCGGACGGTCGAGACAGGGTACTATGGCTACACCTTC. Encoded protein: CASRARTVETGYYGYTF.

V gene TRBV2 combines with J gene TRBJ1-5; D might be TRBD1 (5 bases). Germline V gene lookup returns CDR1 SNHLY and CDR2 FYNNEI. Trimming removed 3 bases at V and 3 bases at J, with 12 bases between. This CDR3 spans 15 amino acids. DNA of the CDR3: TGTGCCAGCAGTGATTTCCGGGGGAACAATCAGCCCCAGCATTTT. This translates into CASSDFRGNNQPQHF.

This clone was recorded a few times. The gene calls are TRBV15 and TRBJ1-1, with 7 bases matching TRBD1. Germline loops: CDR1 LNHNV, CDR2 YYDKDF (reference sequence). There are 16 residues in the CDR3. With V trimmed by 1 base and J by 1 base, 6 bases remained unmatched. CDR3 in DNA: TGTGCCACCAGCAGAGGCCTCACAGGGGCGAACACTGAAGCTTTCTTT. Protein sequence: CATSRGLTGANTEAFF.

The CDR3 coding sequence is TGTGCCAGCAGAAGGGAGAGCTCCTACAATGAGCAGTTCTTC. Its protein product is CASRRESSYNEQFF. The chain carries TRBV7-2 and TRBJ2-1; D is perhaps TRBD2 (5 bases). V dropped 6 bases and J dropped 0 bases, with 9 bases sitting between them. CDR3 size: 14 residues. The germline gives CDR1 SGHTA, CDR2 FQGNSA. The full variable domain, rest sourced from reference TRBV7-2 and TRBJ2-1, is GAGVSQSPSNKVTEKGKDVELRCDPISGHTALYWYRQSLGQGLEFLIYFQGNSAPDKSGLPSDRFSAERTGGSVSTLTIQRTQQEDSAVYLCASRRESSYNEQFFGPGTRLTVL.

The chain links TRBV7-9 to TRBJ2-7, with 12 bases aligning to TRBD1. The CDR3 extends over 16 amino acids. Losses at the gene ends were 5 bases for V and 5 bases for J; bases not matched to a gene: 10. CDR1 and CDR2 (germline): SEHNR, FQNEAQ (reference sequence). CDR3 region: CASSHRRGTGGNEQYF. CDR3 sequence (DNA): TGTGCCAGCAGCCACAGGAGGGGGACAGGGGGCAACGAGCAGTACTTC.

The chain combines TRBV2 with TRBJ1-1; TRBD1 matches at 7 bases. V lost 8 bases to trimming and J lost 0 bases; unmatched junction nucleotides: 3. The CDR3 covers 13 residues. Germline V gene lookup returns CDR1 SNHLY and CDR2 FYNNEI. CDR3 DNA: TGTGCCAGCGAGGGACAGTTGAACACTGAAGCTTTCTTT. This gives the protein CASEGQLNTEAFF. Full variable domain (missing parts from reference TRBV2 and TRBJ1-1): EPEVTQTPSHQVTQMGQEVILRCVPISNHLYFYWYRQILGQKVEFLVSFYNNEISEKSEIFDDQFSVERPDGSNFTLKIRSTKLEDSAMYFCASEGQLNTEAFFGQGTRLTVV.

The chain uses TRBV7-9 and TRBJ1-1; 8 bases line up with TRBD1. CDR1 and CDR2 (germline): SEHNR, FQNEAQ (reference sequence). The CDR3 contains 14 residues. V shed 6 bases and J 4 bases; nucleotides not matched to a gene: 7. CDR3 loop: CASRADRGSTEAFF. As DNA, the CDR3 is TGTGCCAGCAGAGCCGACAGGGGTTCCACTGAAGCTTTCTTT.

The rearrangement joins TRBV3-1 (or the pseudogene TRBV3-2) to TRBJ2-1; 9 positions match TRBD2. Germline V gives CDR1 LGHDT, CDR2 YNNKEL (reference sequence). This CDR3 has 14 residues. Trimming cost V 4 bases and J 7 bases; bases outside gene matches: 5. The CDR3 bases are TGTGCCAGCAGCCGGGCGGGGGGGGATAATGAGCAGTTCTTC. It encodes CASSRAGGDNEQFF.

This clone was counted only a few times. This chain joins TRBV7-9 and TRBJ1-1; 10 bases match TRBD1. CDR1 SEHNR and CDR2 FQNEAQ come from the germline V gene (reference sequence). V lost 6 bases and J lost 5; bases outside the gene matches: 9. The CDR3 is 15 residues long. The DNA for the CDR3 is TGTGCCAGCAGTCCTGACAGGGGGCGTCGAACTGAAGCTTTCTTT. It encodes CASSPDRGRRTEAFF.

CDR3 coding DNA: TGTGCTAGCGGGATCCGACAGGGTATCATCAATCAGCCCCAGCATTTT. This encodes CASGIRQGIINQPQHF. This rearrangement joins TRBV7-7 to TRBJ1-5, with 7 nucleotides matching TRBD1. CDR1 is SSHAT and CDR2 is FNYEAQ in the germline V gene (reference sequence). The CDR3 sequence is 16 residues long.

The chain carries TRBV7-9 and TRBJ2-1; 8 bases fit TRBD2. V lost 1 base to trimming and J lost 6 bases; unmatched junction nucleotides: 2. CDR3 length: 14 amino acids. Germline V gene lookup returns CDR1 SEHNR and CDR2 FQNEAQ (reference sequence). Here the CDR3 reads CASSLGGLANEQFF. The CDR3 nucleotides read TGTGCCAGCAGCTTAGGTGGACTAGCCAATGAGCAGTTCTTC. Variable domain in full (rest from reference TRBV7-9 and TRBJ2-1): DTGVSQNPRHKITKRGQNVTFRCDPISEHNRLYWYRQTLGQGPEFLTYFQNEAQLEKSRLLSDRFSAERPKGSFSTLEIQRTEQGDSAMYLCASSLGGLANEQFFGPGTRLTVL.

The CDR3 DNA reads TGTGCCAGCAAGGATGACAGGGGGCTGGCTGAAGCTTTCTTT. Translating it yields CASKDDRGLAEAFF. This rearrangement joins TRBV6-5 to TRBJ1-1; 10 bases line up with TRBD1. Germline trimming cut 7 bases from V and 6 bases from J; bases unmatched to any gene: 8. The germline gives CDR1 MNHEY, CDR2 SVGAGI. The CDR3 runs 14 residues.

By share of the sample, this clone is medium-sized. This chain connects TRBV30 to TRBJ2-7, with 8 bases identical to TRBD1. Germline V gene lookup returns CDR1 GTSNPN and CDR2 SVGIG (reference sequence). V dropped 5 bases and J dropped 2; count of bases not matched to a gene: 8. The CDR3 extends over 14 amino acids. As DNA, the CDR3 is TGTGCCTGGGGGACCACAGGGGGACCCTACGAGCAGTACTTC. Protein sequence: CAWGTTGGPYEQYF.